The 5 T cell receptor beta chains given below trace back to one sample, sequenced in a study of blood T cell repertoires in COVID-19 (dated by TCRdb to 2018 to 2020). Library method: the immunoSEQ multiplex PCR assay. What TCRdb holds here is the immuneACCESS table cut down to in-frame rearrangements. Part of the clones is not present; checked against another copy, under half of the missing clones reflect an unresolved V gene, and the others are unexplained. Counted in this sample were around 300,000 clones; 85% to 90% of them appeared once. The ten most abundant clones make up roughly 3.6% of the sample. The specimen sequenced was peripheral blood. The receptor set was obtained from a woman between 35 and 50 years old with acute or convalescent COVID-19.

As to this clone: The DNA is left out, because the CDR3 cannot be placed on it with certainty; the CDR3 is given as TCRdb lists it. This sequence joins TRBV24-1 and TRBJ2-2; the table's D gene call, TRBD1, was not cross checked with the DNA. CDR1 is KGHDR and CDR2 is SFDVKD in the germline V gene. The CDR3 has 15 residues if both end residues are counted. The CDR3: CATSSGQGNTGELFF.

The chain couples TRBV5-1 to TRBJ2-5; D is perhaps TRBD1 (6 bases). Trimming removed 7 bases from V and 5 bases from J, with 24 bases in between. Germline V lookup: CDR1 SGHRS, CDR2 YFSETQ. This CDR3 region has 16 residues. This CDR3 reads CASESLGTSKRETQYF. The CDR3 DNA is TGCGCCAGCGAATCGTTAGGGACAAGTAAGAGGGAGACCCAGTACTTC.

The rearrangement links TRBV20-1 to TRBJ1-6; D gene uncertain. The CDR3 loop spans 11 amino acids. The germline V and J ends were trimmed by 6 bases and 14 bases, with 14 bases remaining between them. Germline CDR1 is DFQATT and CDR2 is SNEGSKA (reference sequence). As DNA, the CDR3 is TGCAGTGCCAGCCGGGGAAGGGCCCTCCACTTT. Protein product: CSASRGRALHF.

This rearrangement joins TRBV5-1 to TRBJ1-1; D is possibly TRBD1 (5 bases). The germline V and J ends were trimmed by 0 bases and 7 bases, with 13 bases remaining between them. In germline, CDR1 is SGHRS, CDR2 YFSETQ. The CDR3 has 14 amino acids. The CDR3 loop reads CASSLDFLGGEAFF. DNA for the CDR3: TGCGCCAGCAGCTTGGATTTCTTGGGGGGTGAAGCTTTCTTT.

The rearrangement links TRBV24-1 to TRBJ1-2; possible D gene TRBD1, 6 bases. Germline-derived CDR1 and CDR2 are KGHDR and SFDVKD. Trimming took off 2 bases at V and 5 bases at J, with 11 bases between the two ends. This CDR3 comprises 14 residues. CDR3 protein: CATSDSITGYGYTF. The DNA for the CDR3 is TGTGCCACCAGTGATTCGATAACAGGGTATGGCTACACCTTC.